The 27 T cell receptor beta chains given below trace back to one sample, sequenced in a study of T-cell memory formation after mild COVID-19. TCRdb fed the 5' RACE reads into MiXCR, producing one record per CDR3 protein. The repertoire holds roughly 150,000 distinct CDR3 sequences, with 20% to 25% as singletons. Sequenced sample: PBMCs or a T cell subset sorted from them (not recorded which). The receptors come from an adult woman who had mild COVID-19 (a few samples of this study predate the infection). Cell type and time point are not known.

This clonotype was seen a handful of times. The rearrangement links TRBV4-1 to TRBJ2-3; 11 bases align to TRBD2. The germline V gene encodes CDR1 MGHRA and CDR2 YSYEKL. The CDR3 is made up of 17 amino acids. The junction had 13 bases not matched to a gene; V was cut back by 2 bases and J by 9 bases. In DNA, the CDR3 is TGCGCCAGCAGCCAAATATCCGGGACTAGCGGATTGGGGACGCAGTATTTT. It yields the protein CASSQISGTSGLGTQYF.

V usage is TRBV28 and J usage is TRBJ1-1, with unresolved D. Germline values: CDR1 MDHEN, CDR2 SYDVKM. V was shortened by 2 bases and J by 5 bases, with 12 bases between the two germline ends. CDR3 length: 14 residues. CDR3 in amino acids: CASSLPLGRTEAFF. The CDR3, as DNA: TGTGCCAGCAGTTTACCCCTCGGCCGGACTGAAGCTTTCTTT.

There are many counts of this clonotype. The chain has TRBV5-1 and TRBJ2-1; D uncertain. The CDR3 contains 13 residues. Trimming stripped 1 base from V and 7 bases from J, with 9 bases between. Per the germline V gene, CDR1 is SGHRS and CDR2 is YFSETQ. CDR3 DNA: TGCGCCAGCAGCTTGACCTACACTAATGAGCAGTTCTTC. Protein sequence: CASSLTYTNEQFF. Based on the CDR3 plus reference TRBV5-1 and TRBJ2-1, the full variable domain is KAGVTQTPRYLIKTRGQQVTLSCSPISGHRSVSWYQQTPGQGLQFLFEYFSETQRNKGNFPGRFSGRQFSNSRSEMNVSTLELGDSALYLCASSLTYTNEQFFGPGTRLTVL.

V usage is TRBV12-3 or TRBV12-4 and J usage is TRBJ2-7, with 11 bases fitting TRBD1. This CDR3 region has 15 residues. The trim removed 6 bases at V and 3 bases at J, leaving 7 bases unmatched. CDR3 sequence reads: CASSYGTGGIYEQYF. In nucleotides, the CDR3 is TGTGCCAGCAGCTACGGGACAGGGGGTATCTACGAGCAGTACTTC.

This clonotype has a single count. V is TRBV2 and J is TRBJ1-3, with 9 nucleotides matching TRBD1. The CDR3 runs 17 residues. Trimming removed 3 bases from V and 4 bases from J; junction bases left unmatched: 10. CDR1 SNHLY and CDR2 FYNNEI come from the germline V gene. The CDR3 here is CASSETGQGNRGNTIYF. Here the CDR3 DNA reads TGTGCCAGCAGTGAGACCGGACAGGGGAACAGGGGAAACACCATATATTTT.

The CDR3 coding sequence is TGTGCCAGCAGCGTAGGAGAAGGTATAGTGGAAAAACTGTTTTTT. This sequence encodes CASSVGEGIVEKLFF. The chain joins TRBV9 to TRBJ1-4; D uncertain. The CDR3 totals 15 residues. Germline loops: CDR1 SGDLS, CDR2 YYNGEE. Trimming left V 0 bases short and J 8 bases short, with 14 bases between.

V usage is TRBV24-1 and J usage is TRBJ2-1, with D possibly TRBD1 on 6 matching bases. V was pared by 9 bases and J by 1 base, with 9 bases between. The germline V gene has CDR1 KGHDR and CDR2 SFDVKD. The CDR3 is 13 amino acids. The CDR3 protein is CATRQGSYNEQFF. CDR3 nucleotides: TGTGCCACCCGGCAGGGGTCCTACAATGAGCAGTTCTTC.

The J gene is TRBJ1-5, the V gene TRBV7-6; D possibly corresponds to TRBD1 (6 bases). V was clipped by 1 base and J by 7 bases, with 11 bases between them. This CDR3 region has 14 residues. The V gene's germline CDR1 is SGHVS and CDR2 FNYEAQ. The DNA for the CDR3 is TGTGCCAGCAGCTTAGTACAGGGAGGGCAGCCCCAGCATTTT. This codes for CASSLVQGGQPQHF.

Here the CDR3 DNA reads TGTGCCAGCAGCTCACGGACTCCGTACAATGAGCAGTTCTTC. This sequence encodes CASSSRTPYNEQFF. The chain has TRBV13 and TRBJ2-1; maybe TRBD2 (5 bases). The CDR3 is made up of 14 amino acids. Germline values: CDR1 PRHDT, CDR2 FYEKMQ (reference sequence). V was clipped by 4 bases and J by 4 bases, with 11 bases between them.

The chain combines TRBV24-1 with TRBJ1-1; D perhaps matches TRBD1 (5 bases). The CDR3 runs 13 residues. The V end lost 7 bases, the J end lost 5 bases, and 13 bases lay between the germline ends. The V gene's germline CDR1 is KGHDR and CDR2 SFDVKD. The CDR3 is CATSRREGTEAFF. The CDR3 bases are TGTGCCACCAGCCGCAGGGAGGGAACTGAAGCTTTCTTT.

The chain recombines TRBV5-1 with TRBJ1-3; D is perhaps TRBD1 (5 bases). Trimming removed 0 bases at V and 1 base at J, with 11 bases between. CDR3 length equals 16 residues. In germline, CDR1 is SGHRS, CDR2 YFSETQ. The DNA for the CDR3 is TGCGCCAGCAGCTTGGATTATGGGGGTTCTGGAAACACCATATATTTT. It codes for CASSLDYGGSGNTIYF.

To note about this clonotype: This may be a read error, as it is one base from a much larger clone. J is TRBJ2-7 and V is TRBV5-1; weak D call: TRBD1 (6 bases). V was clipped by 4 bases and J by 7 bases, with 15 bases between them. Germline CDR1 reads SGHRS; CDR2 reads YFSETQ. The CDR3 runs to 13 residues. CDR3 DNA sequence: TGCGCCAGCAGCCCGCTGGACAGAGGGGAGCAGTACTTC. Protein sequence: CASSPLDRGEQYF.

This clonotype was seen only a few times. The genes are TRBV4-3 and TRBJ2-7, with D perhaps TRBD2 (5 bases). Germline CDR1 reads LGHNA; CDR2 reads YSLEER. The ends were cut back, 0 bases at V and 2 bases at J, with 14 bases in the middle. The CDR3 totals 16 residues. This CDR3 reads CASSQESERMTYEQYF. In DNA, the CDR3 is TGCGCCAGCAGCCAAGAATCTGAGCGGATGACCTACGAGCAGTACTTC.

There are a few counts of this clonotype. The chain links TRBV27 to TRBJ1-2; the D is unclear. V shed 4 bases and J shed 8 bases, with 14 bases lying between them. The germline V gene has CDR1 MNHEY and CDR2 SMNVEV (reference sequence). This CDR3 has 13 amino acids. CDR3 coding DNA: TGTGCCAGCAGTTCCTCTAGGGTGAAGGGCTACACCTTC. This gives the protein CASSSSRVKGYTF.

The chain uses TRBV24-1 and TRBJ2-2, with a possible D match to TRBD2 (5 bases). This CDR3 region has 17 residues. Germline loops: CDR1 KGHDR, CDR2 SFDVKD. Trimming removed 4 bases at V and 0 bases at J, with 14 bases between. CDR3 sequence (DNA): TGTGCCACCAGTGACTACCCGACGGGGACGAACACCGGGGAGCTGTTTTTT. Its protein product is CATSDYPTGTNTGELFF.

This clonotype was observed a handful of times. J is TRBJ2-3 and V is TRBV7-9; D unresolved. Germline V lookup: CDR1 SEHNR, CDR2 FQNEAQ (reference sequence). V was shortened by 2 bases and J by 5 bases, with 14 bases between the two germline ends. CDR3 length: 15 amino acids. This CDR3 reads CASSLQAGYRDTQYF. The CDR3 nucleotides read TGTGCCAGCAGCTTACAGGCAGGCTACCGAGATACGCAGTATTTT.

This clonotype was seen only a few times. The chain employs TRBV4-3 and TRBJ1-2, with 7 bases that match TRBD1. The CDR3 runs to 16 residues. The V and J ends lost 0 bases and 4 bases, in that order; junction bases with no gene match: 8. CDR1 LGHNA and CDR2 YSLEER come from the germline V gene. This chain's CDR3 is CASSQDRGRGFYGYTF. As DNA, the CDR3 is TGCGCCAGCAGCCAAGATAGGGGCAGGGGGTTCTATGGCTACACCTTC.

This clonotype was observed a few times. The V call is TRBV7-6, the J call TRBJ2-3, with TRBD1 as a possible D gene (6 bases). The CDR3 sequence is 13 residues long. V was pared by 6 bases and J by 3 bases, with 10 bases between. Germline-derived CDR1 and CDR2 are SGHVS and FNYEAQ. CDR3 sequence reads: CASSFTGTDTQYF. CDR3 in DNA: TGTGCCAGCAGTTTTACAGGGACAGATACGCAGTATTTT.

The rearrangement joins TRBV29-1 to TRBJ2-4; TRBD1 or TRBD2 may be the D gene (5 bases each). The germline CDR1 and CDR2 sequences are SQVTM and ANQGSEA. V gave up 3 bases and J gave up 10 bases, with 13 bases separating them. This CDR3 comprises 12 residues. For the CDR3, the DNA is TGCAGCGTTGAGGGGGAGACAGCGATTCAGTACTTC. Amino acids: CSVEGETAIQYF.

The V gene is TRBV20-1, the J gene TRBJ1-2; 12 nucleotides align to TRBD1. Germline assignment: CDR1 DFQATT and CDR2 SNEGSKA (reference sequence). Losses at the gene ends were 0 bases for V and 1 base for J; bases not matched to a gene: 9. The CDR3 covers 18 residues. CDR3 protein: CSARDHGDRGLINYGYTF. The DNA for the CDR3 is TGCAGTGCTAGAGATCACGGGGACAGGGGGCTGATTAACTATGGCTACACCTTC.

This clonotype came up a few times. The chain is built from TRBV24-1 and TRBJ2-3; unclear D gene. Germline V CDR1 and CDR2: KGHDR, SFDVKD. The CDR3 is made up of 14 amino acids. Deletions cut 4 bases from V and 2 bases from J, with 9 bases between. DNA for the CDR3: TGTGCCACCAGTGACTGGGAAAACACAGATACGCAGTATTTT. Translating gives CATSDWENTDTQYF.

The V gene is TRBV9, the J gene TRBJ2-4; the match to TRBD2 covers 8 bases. Germline CDR1 SGDLS, CDR2 YYNGEE. Losses at the gene ends were 3 bases for V and 3 bases for J; bases not matched to a gene: 2. This CDR3 has 14 amino acids. CDR3 coding DNA: TGTGCCAGCAGCGCCGGGACTAGCAAAAACATTCAGTACTTC. Residues: CASSAGTSKNIQYF.

V usage is TRBV20-1 and J usage is TRBJ2-1; 7 positions match TRBD2. Per germline, CDR1 DFQATT and CDR2 SNEGSKA (reference sequence). Trimming took 3 bases from V and 9 from J; bases not matched to a gene: 5. The CDR3 is 12 residues long. CDR3 DNA sequence: TGCAGTGCTAGGTCGGCGGGAGTTGAGCAGTTCTTC. Protein sequence: CSARSAGVEQFF.

This clonotype was recorded a few times. CDR3 amino acids: CASSPTTGSYTEAFF. The DNA for the CDR3 is TGTGCCAGCAGCCCCACGACAGGGTCGTACACTGAAGCTTTCTTT. V gene TRBV14 combines with J gene TRBJ1-1, with 7 bases matching TRBD1. The CDR3 is 15 amino acids. Losses at the gene ends were 4 bases for V and 3 bases for J; bases not matched to a gene: 8. Germline CDR1 and CDR2: SGHDN and FVKESK.

The chain employs TRBV12-3 or TRBV12-4 and TRBJ2-7, with 7 nucleotides matching TRBD2. Trimming at V came to 10 bases and at J to 6 bases, leaving 12 bases not matched to a gene. This CDR3 contains 13 residues. CDR3 region: CAISLGRIGEQYF. The DNA of the CDR3 is TGTGCCATCTCGCTCGGGAGGATCGGCGAGCAGTACTTC.

In its sample, this clonotype was seen a few times. The chain combines TRBV15 with TRBJ2-1; TRBD2 matches at 8 bases. The V segment lost 6 bases and the J segment 1 base; nucleotides outside the gene matches: 8. Looked up from germline, CDR1 is LNHNV and CDR2 is YYDKDF (reference sequence). This CDR3 has 16 amino acids. The CDR3 nucleotides read TGTGCCACCAGTTGGTCAGCGGGAGAGTCCTACAATGAGCAGTTCTTC. This sequence encodes CATSWSAGESYNEQFF.

The gene calls are TRBV7-2 and TRBJ2-5, with 7 bases identical to TRBD1. Unmatched junction bases numbered 5, after V lost 4 bases and J lost 3 bases. In germline, CDR1 is SGHTA, CDR2 FQGNSA. This CDR3 is 14 amino acids long. CDR3 loop: CASSYRQGEETQYF. CDR3 nucleotide sequence: TGTGCCAGCAGCTACAGACAGGGCGAAGAGACCCAGTACTTC.